The 25 T cell receptor beta chains in this list originate from one sample, sequenced in a study of cytomegalovirus exposure and HLA in healthy donors. PCR was performed using 60 Vbeta and 13 Jbeta primers. Clones were sequenced by immunoSEQ multiplex PCR, and TCRdb holds only the in-frame ones, with some missing. The repertoire has 50,000 to 65,000 clones, roughly 71% of them found once; the top ten carry 20% to 30%. The sample comprised PBMCs. The source is a man aged 50 to 59 in good health and CMV-seropositive.

The chain employs TRBV2 and TRBJ1-4; D is uncertain. Per the germline V gene, CDR1 is SNHLY and CDR2 is FYNNEI. V gave up 7 bases and J gave up 0 bases, with 9 bases separating them. This CDR3 is built from 14 residues. DNA of the CDR3: TGTGCCAGCACCCGCTCGGCAACTAATGAAAAACTGTTTTTT. Residues: CASTRSATNEKLFF.

CDR3 sequence (DNA): TGTGCCAGCAGCACAGGGGGAACCACTGAAGCTTTCTTT. Its protein is CASSTGGTTEAFF. The J gene is TRBJ1-1, the V gene TRBV11-3; TRBD1 aligns across 8 bases. CDR3 length: 13 amino acids. Trimming removed 5 bases from V and 4 bases from J; junction bases left unmatched: 3. Germline V lookup: CDR1 SGHNT, CDR2 YENEEA.

V usage is TRBV30 and J usage is TRBJ2-3, with 7 nucleotides matching TRBD2. V trimming: 0 bases; J trimming: 2 bases; junction bases outside the gene matches: 14. The CDR3 length is 18 residues. Germline V lookup: CDR1 GTSNPN, CDR2 SVGIG (reference sequence). The CDR3 reads CAWSVKTAWRGTTDTQYF. The CDR3 nucleotides read TGTGCCTGGAGTGTTAAAACCGCCTGGCGGGGGACCACAGATACGCAGTATTTT.

This clone was seen only once. The V and J genes are TRBV14 and TRBJ2-3; D is perhaps TRBD1 (5 bases). V lost 0 bases and J 0 bases, leaving 13 bases between the germline ends. The CDR3 is 17 amino acids. Germline V gene lookup returns CDR1 SGHDN and CDR2 FVKESK. The CDR3 region has the DNA TGTGCCAGCAGCCAAGATCGTCAGGGATGGAGCACAGATACGCAGTATTTT. Translated, it gives CASSQDRQGWSTDTQYF.

CDR3 loop: CASSLAGPLRDGYTF. CDR3 in DNA: TGTGCCAGCAGCTTAGCGGGGCCCCTACGAGATGGCTACACCTTC. The chain recombines TRBV7-2 with TRBJ1-2, with D possibly being TRBD1 (5 bases). The germline CDR1 and CDR2 sequences are SGHTA and FQGNSA. The V end was cut by 0 bases, the J end by 6 bases, with 14 bases between. The CDR3 is made up of 15 amino acids.

This sequence joins TRBV5-4 and TRBJ2-3, with 8 bases aligning to TRBD1. Germline CDR1 and CDR2: SGHNT and YYREEE (reference sequence). This CDR3 contains 14 residues. J was trimmed by 6 bases and V by 3 bases; bases with no gene match: 6. The CDR3 DNA follows: TGTGCCAGCAGCTCCACTCAGGGGGCGGATACGCAGTATTTT. Translating it yields CASSSTQGADTQYF.

This clone was seen only a few times. V usage is TRBV15 and J usage is TRBJ1-1, with D uncertain. This CDR3 spans 13 amino acids. V shed 5 bases and J shed 4 bases, with 11 bases lying between them. CDR1 LNHNV and CDR2 YYDKDF come from the germline V gene (reference sequence). CDR3 residues: CATSQPKSTEAFF. Here the CDR3 DNA reads TGTGCCACCAGCCAACCCAAGAGCACTGAAGCTTTCTTT.

The rearrangement uses TRBV29-1 and TRBJ1-2, with 9 bases lining up with TRBD1. V gave up 7 bases and J gave up 9 bases; unmatched junction bases: 6. This CDR3 has 11 residues. Per germline, CDR1 SQVTM and CDR2 ANQGSEA. The CDR3 protein is CSDGTGYRYTF. The CDR3 DNA sequence: TGCAGCGACGGGACAGGGTATCGCTACACCTTC.

This chain connects TRBV5-4 to TRBJ1-2; a weak D match, TRBD1 (6 bases). Germline V lookup: CDR1 SGHNT, CDR2 YYREEE (reference sequence). This CDR3 is 14 amino acids long. Trimming took 2 bases from V and 4 from J, leaving 12 bases between them. Here the CDR3 DNA reads TGTGCCAGCAGCTTACAGGGTCAGGTCTATGGCTACACCTTC. This codes for CASSLQGQVYGYTF.

The chain has TRBV30 and TRBJ2-1, with a weak D call TRBD2 (6 bases). The CDR3 covers 15 residues. Between the trimmed V and J ends, which lost 3 bases and 6 bases, there was a span of 18 bases. Germline V gene lookup returns CDR1 GTSNPN and CDR2 SVGIG (reference sequence). The CDR3 sequence is CAWRIAADTTNEQFF. CDR3 coding DNA: TGTGCCTGGAGGATAGCGGCCGATACAACCAATGAGCAGTTCTTC.

The chain combines TRBV27 with TRBJ1-5; D is perhaps TRBD1 (6 bases). V dropped 5 bases and J dropped 7 bases, with 18 bases sitting between them. Germline V gene sequence: CDR1 MNHEY, CDR2 SMNVEV (reference sequence). This CDR3 has 15 residues. CDR3 sequence: CASSTITGHRQPQHF. The CDR3 region has the DNA TGTGCCAGCAGTACGATCACAGGGCATCGGCAGCCCCAGCATTTT.

The CDR3 DNA follows: TGTGCCAGCGGGCGGGACAGGGAGTTCGGGGAGCTGTTTTTT. Encoded protein: CASGRDREFGELFF. The V gene is TRBV6-6, the J gene TRBJ2-2, with TRBD1 matching 9 bases. Germline lookup yields CDR1 MNHNY and CDR2 SVGAGI (reference sequence). V shed 8 bases and J 7 bases; nucleotides not matched to a gene: 8. The CDR3 spans 14 residues.

There are a few counts of this clone. This chain links TRBV19 with TRBJ2-7; D is uncertain. The CDR3 is made up of 14 amino acids. Per the germline V gene, CDR1 is LNHDA and CDR2 is SQIVND (reference sequence). Trimming took off 4 bases at V and 2 bases at J, with 12 bases between the two ends. CDR3 in amino acids: CASSTLRLTYEQYF. As DNA, the CDR3 is TGTGCCAGTAGTACACTTCGTCTCACCTACGAGCAGTACTTC. Together with reference TRBV19 and TRBJ2-7, the CDR3 gives the full variable domain: DGGITQSPKYLFRKEGQNVTLSCEQNLNHDAMYWYRQDPGQGLRLIYYSQIVNDFQKGDIAEGYSVSREKKESFPLTVTSAQKNPTAFYLCASSTLRLTYEQYFGPGTRLTVT.

The chain has TRBV5-6 and TRBJ2-5; 7 positions match TRBD1. Germline V lookup: CDR1 SGHDT, CDR2 YYEEEE. J lost 1 base, V lost 4 bases, and 1 base had no gene match. This CDR3 region has 13 residues. In nucleotides, the CDR3 is TGTGCCAGCAGCCCAGGGGGCCAAGAGACCCAGTACTTC. It codes for CASSPGGQETQYF.

This clone is a singleton in its sample. The chain uses TRBV7-9 and TRBJ2-3; D remains unclear. Trimming stripped 2 bases from V and 6 bases from J, with 18 bases between. The CDR3 runs to 16 residues. Germline V gives CDR1 SEHNR, CDR2 FQNEAQ (reference sequence). The DNA for the CDR3 is TGTGCCAGCAGCTTATCTAGGCCTACCCGGAAGGATACGCAGTATTTT. The encoded protein is CASSLSRPTRKDTQYF.

This clone was seen more than once but under ten times. The CDR3 bases are TGTGCCAGCAGTGAAACGCAGGGAGGGGAAAAACTGTTTTTT. It translates to CASSETQGGEKLFF. The chain has TRBV25-1 and TRBJ1-4; tentatively, D is TRBD1 (5 bases). Trimming stripped 2 bases from V and 8 bases from J, with 12 bases between. Germline values: CDR1 MGHDK, CDR2 SYGVNS. The CDR3 loop spans 14 amino acids.

CDR3 bases: TGTGCCAGCAGGTACAGACTAGCGGGAGAAAACATTCAGTACTTC. Residues: CASRYRLAGENIQYF. This rearrangement joins TRBV27 to TRBJ2-4; 12 bases line up with TRBD2. The length of the CDR3 is 15 residues. After removal of 6 bases from V and 5 bases from J, the junction contained 5 bases not matched to a gene. Germline V gives CDR1 MNHEY, CDR2 SMNVEV (reference sequence).

The V call is TRBV6-1, the J call TRBJ1-4, with 7 nucleotides matching TRBD1. From germline, CDR1 is MNHNS and CDR2 SASEGT. Trimming cost V 6 bases and J 5 bases; bases outside gene matches: 3. The CDR3 covers 13 residues. This chain's CDR3 is CASRTGNNEKLFF. CDR3 sequence (DNA): TGTGCCAGCAGGACAGGGAACAATGAAAAACTGTTTTTT.

CDR3 protein: CASSGRLGLADNEQFF. The CDR3 DNA follows: TGTGCCAGCAGTGGCCGACTGGGTCTAGCGGACAATGAGCAGTTCTTC. This chain connects TRBV6-1 to TRBJ2-1, with 7 bases matching TRBD2. V gave up 4 bases and J gave up 5 bases; unmatched junction bases: 11. Germline V lookup: CDR1 MNHNS, CDR2 SASEGT. The CDR3 is made up of 16 amino acids.

V gene TRBV2 combines with J gene TRBJ2-1, with D possibly matching TRBD2 (5 bases). Germline-derived CDR1 and CDR2 are SNHLY and FYNNEI. The CDR3 length is 15 residues. Between the trimmed V and J ends, which lost 6 bases and 7 bases, there was a span of 19 bases. This CDR3 reads CASRNAGSGENEQFF. The CDR3 DNA sequence: TGTGCCAGCAGGAATGCCGGGTCCGGGGAGAATGAGCAGTTCTTC.

The chain links TRBV10-3 to TRBJ1-2; TRBD1 matches at 7 bases. V lost 0 bases, J lost 9 bases, and 7 bases stayed unmatched. In germline, CDR1 is ENHRY, CDR2 SYGVKD. CDR3 size: 14 residues. CDR3 amino acids: CAISESTTGKRYTF. As DNA, the CDR3 is TGTGCCATCAGTGAGTCGACGACAGGGAAGCGCTACACCTTC.

This clone appeared a few times. The V gene is TRBV9, the J gene TRBJ1-2; D is perhaps TRBD1 (6 bases). V was trimmed by 4 bases and J by 2 bases, leaving 15 bases between them. This CDR3 comprises 15 residues. Germline values: CDR1 SGDLS, CDR2 YYNGEE. CDR3 in amino acids: CASSPALQGNYGYTF. In DNA form, the CDR3 reads TGTGCCAGCAGCCCCGCCCTACAGGGAAACTATGGCTACACCTTC.

The chain links TRBV5-6 to TRBJ2-7, with D possibly matching TRBD1 (5 bases). The length of the CDR3 is 12 residues. Trimming removed 1 base at V and 3 bases at J, with 5 bases between. Germline CDR1 reads SGHDT; CDR2 reads YYEEEE. CDR3 residues: CASSLQGYEQYF. The CDR3, as DNA: TGTGCCAGCAGCTTGCAGGGCTACGAGCAGTACTTC.

This clone has a handful of counts. This sequence joins TRBV28 and TRBJ2-5; D perhaps matches TRBD1 (6 bases). The tail of the sequence fits TRBJ2-7 better, so the J call may be wrong. This CDR3 is built from 12 residues. The germline gives CDR1 MDHEN, CDR2 SYDVKM. In DNA, the CDR3 is TGTGCCAGCAGGCAGGGGTCCTACGAGCAGTACTTC. Protein product: CASRQGSYEQYF.

The V gene is TRBV7-6, the J gene TRBJ2-2; 9 bases line up with TRBD1. V was clipped by 2 bases and J by 3 bases; unmatched bases: 13. There are 19 residues in the CDR3. CDR1 and CDR2 (germline): SGHVS, FNYEAQ. The CDR3 protein is CASSLSLGTGRFDTGELFF. In DNA, the CDR3 is TGTGCCAGCAGCTTATCCTTGGGGACAGGGAGGTTCGACACCGGGGAGCTGTTTTTT.